One sample yielded the 7 T cell receptor beta chains listed below, sequenced in a study of read filtering for tumor transcriptome and immune sequencing. Molecular barcoded adaptors covering alpha/delta and beta/gamma chains were used on approximately 400 ng RNA. MiXCR, run by TCRdb on the reads, gives a single entry per CDR3 protein. Here the sample spans 75,000 to 95,000 distinct CDR3 sequences, 9% to 15% being singletons. Material: a population of CD138-negative cells sorted from bone marrow. These receptors originate from a donor at least 40 years old with multiple myeloma.

At least ten counts were recorded for this clonotype. V is TRBV12-3 or TRBV12-4 and J is TRBJ1-1; 7 nucleotides agree with TRBD1. The CDR3 contains 16 residues. J lost 0 bases, V lost 3 bases, and 7 bases had no gene match. DNA for the CDR3: TGTGCCAGCAGTTTCGGGACAGCCGGCTTGAACACTGAAGCTTTCTTT. It translates to CASSFGTAGLNTEAFF.

This clonotype was counted ten times or more. The chain carries TRBV7-6 and TRBJ2-3; D gene unclear. The V gene's germline CDR1 is SGHVS and CDR2 FNYEAQ. V was trimmed by 0 bases and J by 5 bases, leaving 9 bases between them. CDR3 length equals 14 residues. The DNA for the CDR3 is TGTGCCAGCAGCTTAGCGGACCGCGGAGATACGCAGTATTTT. Translated, it gives CASSLADRGDTQYF.

This clonotype showed up just a few times. A read error may be the cause here, since a much bigger clone is one base away. The V and J genes are TRBV25-1 and TRBJ2-2, with TRBD1 matching 7 bases. Trimming cost V 0 bases and J 3 bases; bases outside gene matches: 1. Germline V gene sequence: CDR1 MGHDK, CDR2 SYGVNS. The CDR3 spans 15 residues. The CDR3 is CASSEYQGDTGELFF. In nucleotides, the CDR3 is TGTGCCAGCAGTGAATATCAGGGGGACACCGGGGAGCTGTTTTTT.

In its sample, this clonotype was seen many times. The chain joins TRBV10-3 to TRBJ2-2, with 8 bases that match TRBD2. This CDR3 is 17 amino acids long. The V gene end was trimmed by 3 bases and the J gene end by 0 bases; junction bases not matched to a gene: 6. The germline gives CDR1 ENHRY, CDR2 SYGVKD. The CDR3 DNA reads as TGTGCCATCAGTGAAAGGGCGGGAGGTTCGAACACCGGGGAGCTGTTTTTT. This gives the protein CAISERAGGSNTGELFF.

This clonotype was detected ten times or more. The chain combines TRBV10-1 with TRBJ2-2; 8 positions agree with TRBD1. In germline, CDR1 is WNHNN, CDR2 SYGVQD (reference sequence). V was clipped by 5 bases and J by 5 bases; unmatched bases: 7. The CDR3 runs 15 residues. CDR3 in DNA: TGCGCCAGCAGTCAAACAGGGGGATTGACCGGGGAGCTGTTTTTT. This translates into CASSQTGGLTGELFF.

Concerning this clonotype itself: The junction and the germline gene differ at one end; a read error may be behind it. J is TRBJ2-1 and V is TRBV7-3, with 12 positions matching TRBD2. There are 15 residues in the CDR3. The V gene's germline CDR1 is SGHTA and CDR2 FQGTGA. The CDR3 coding sequence is TGTGCCAGCAGCCCGGGACTAGCGGGTCCCACTGAGGAGTTCTTC. Translating it yields CASSPGLAGPTEEFF.

At least ten counts were recorded for this clonotype. The chain joins TRBV20-1 to TRBJ1-1; no clear D gene. V gave up 4 bases and J gave up 1 base, with 19 bases separating them. CDR1 is DFQATT and CDR2 is SNEGSKA in the germline V gene (reference sequence). This CDR3 has 16 amino acids. CDR3 bases: TGCAGTGCTACCATGCCGGGGTTCAGGTCGAACACTGAAGCTTTCTTT. Its protein is CSATMPGFRSNTEAFF.